This T cell receptor beta chain was recovered during a study of shared clonotypes between healthy human individuals (dated by TCRdb to 2018 to 2021). General notes on the study: The cohort included three men and two women between 18 and 49 years of age. For each donor, CD4 naive and CD4 memory were each given three plates, CD8 naive was given two plates, and CD8 memory was given one plate. Each donor's leukapheresis produced roughly between roughly 0.9 and 8.9 billion PBMCs. Blood TCR repertoires of roughly five healthy adults were deeply sequenced to estimate repertoire size and the extent of clonotype sharing between individuals. Different laboratories and diverse techniques were used to prepare libraries and sequence TCR repertoires, to increase sequencing depth and limit assay-specific biases. What the study reported, not specific to this receptor: Across a few donors, 4.5% to 6.5% of naive CD4, more than 3% of naive CD8, about 2% of memory CD4, and about 0.4% of memory CD8 clonotypes were shared. Pairwise subsampling indicated that sequencing depth was expected to affect the degree of clonotype sharing among donors. Sampling was restricted to blood, and TCR repertoires in tissue are likely to differ from TCR repertoires in blood. Incomplete sequencing was indicated by rarefaction of sorted-subset datasets, despite the large sequencing depth. Naive subsets generally had larger estimated clonotype richness than memory subsets did. The genetic and exposure-history diversity represented was limited by the small number of donors. Compared with non-shared clonotypes, clonotypes shared by all four sorted-subset donors had higher generation probabilities.

This clone was counted once. Its specific antigen is unknown. No quality values exist for individual bases; no much larger clone is one base distant. From cysteine to phenylalanine, the CDR3 is 17 amino acids long. The kept DNA is CDR3 alone, 51 bases in frame from the first base. Relative to germline, V is missing 5 bases and J is missing 0 bases, with 10 bases of the junction outside any gene match. The CDR1 and CDR2 encoded by the germline V gene are SGHTA and FQGNSA. The donors were healthy, HIV-negative adults with no recently reported acute infections or vaccinations. Every donor was a Caucasian adult living in Nashville, Tennessee, USA. CD4+ T cells were enriched through magnetic negative selection, after which naive cells were positively selected on CD45RA and the remaining negative fraction served as the memory subset. Blood was collected by leukapheresis, and PBMCs were isolated by Ficoll-Histopaque density gradient centrifugation and then cryopreserved in liquid nitrogen vapor phase. Analytical flow cytometry was used to check the purity and quantity of every magnetically sorted T cell population. Genomic DNA was isolated from each sorted fraction and quantified by UV absorbance on a Nanodrop 2000c.

TCR CDR3 regions were amplified from genomic DNA by multiplex PCR using the deep immunoSEQ assay. Extracted genomic DNA from each cell subset was distributed evenly across all wells of several immunoSEQ 96-well plates, and each plate was treated as a replicate. For sorted subsets, each replicate PCR was loaded with approximately 190 ng genomic DNA, equivalent to 25,000 to 30,000 T cell genomes. Purified libraries were measured with a Qubit 3.0 fluorometer, size-checked on a Bioanalyzer 2100, and measured again with the KAPA Library Quantification kit. Each immunoSEQ 96-well plate was sequenced on its own single-read 150-cycle Illumina NextSeq 550 flow cell. Per the authors' processing: Because the immunoSEQ output included only junctional sequences and no quality scores, the filtering could not be the same as the filtering used for full-length reads. Sequences were annotated with PyIR, a Python wrapper for IgBLAST v1.9, using IMGT germline references to assign V/J genes and CDR3. Any read was removed if the V/J assignment was weak (E-value above 1e-6), the CDR3 was missing, or the read contained stop codons, out-of-frame junctions, or ambiguous translated residues. V3J clonotypes were defined as sequences sharing the same inferred V gene, J gene, and CDR3 amino acid sequence. The percentage overlap between two repertoires was calculated by dividing the number of shared unique clonotypes by the size of the smaller repertoire. Richness of each repertoire was evaluated using RTK rarefaction, the Chao1 estimator, and Recon v2.1 estimates of unobserved clonotypes. For all TCRbeta clonotypes obtained by the gDNA method from four donors, generation probabilities were computed with OLGA. TCRdb re-hosts the immuneACCESS table, in-frame sequences only. Its copies lack some clones; in the studies checked, an unresolved V gene accounts for under half of them, and the cause for the rest is not known. V, J and clone size are taken as reported in that table, and D and trimming were inferred from the DNA itself. The sample contains around 510,000 clones, about 96% of them found a single time. The ten largest clones represent approximately 0.067% of the sample.

The source is a woman in her twenties or thirties in good health. Input material: naive CD4+ T cells sorted from blood. Sample cell subset or site, as interpreted from the label and publication: CD45RA+ positively selected. The rearrangement combines TRBV7-2 with TRBJ1-5, and 7 bases in between align with TRBD1. Here the CDR3 is given as CASSPQGQSYSNQPQHF. The DNA sequence follows: TGTGCCAGCAGCCCGCAGGGACAGAGTTATAGCAATCAGCCCCAGCATTTT.